This is a list of T cell receptor beta chains from one sample in a study of response to subunit inactivated influenza vaccine. From the RT-PCR reads, TCRdb called clonotypes with MiXCR, one entry per CDR3 protein. Of about 540,000 distinct CDR3 sequences listed, roughly 23% are singletons. In addition, the sample was reused for a study of T cells expressing NK-cell markers.

Sequences were derived from CD4+ T cells sorted from PBMCs, sampled 12 days after vaccination. These receptors all come from a man in his forties or fifties who received an inactivated influenza vaccine. The CDR3 runs from the conserved cysteine through the conserved F or W. D genes are given only for firm matches. Rows give clone size only sometimes, using once, few, many, or a class for an expanded clone.

CDR3aa: CSATGQGVAEAFF
CDR3nt: TGCAGTGCTACCGGACAGGGTGTAGCTGAAGCTTTCTTT
abundance: .
len: 13
j_gene: TRBJ1-1
v_gene: TRBV20-1
d_gene: TRBD1

CDR3aa: CASSLGGLSNNEQFF
CDR3nt: TGTGCCAGCAGTTTAGGAGGACTATCGAACAATGAGCAGTTCTTC
abundance: .
len: 15
j_gene: TRBJ2-1
v_gene: TRBV12-3/TRBV12-4
d_gene: .

CDR3aa: CASSGFYEQYF
CDR3nt: TGTGCCAGCAGTGGCTTTTACGAGCAGTACTTC
abundance: .
len: 11
j_gene: TRBJ2-7
v_gene: TRBV12-3/TRBV12-4
d_gene: .

CDR3aa: CASSGRTSGRVYNEQFF
CDR3nt: TGTGCCAGCAGTGGACGGACTAGCGGGAGAGTCTACAATGAGCAGTTCTTC
abundance: .
len: 17
j_gene: TRBJ2-1
v_gene: TRBV12-3/TRBV12-4
d_gene: TRBD2

CDR3aa: CASSLGIGSSQETQYF
CDR3nt: TGTGCCAGCAGTTTAGGAATCGGGTCATCGCAAGAGACCCAGTACTTC
abundance: many
len: 16
j_gene: TRBJ2-5
v_gene: TRBV28
d_gene: .

CDR3aa: CASSPGGMNTQYF
CDR3nt: TGTGCCAGCAGCCCCGGTGGGATGAATACGCAGTATTTT
abundance: .
len: 13
j_gene: TRBJ2-3
v_gene: TRBV12-3/TRBV12-4
d_gene: .

CDR3aa: CASSDSFISGNTIYF
CDR3nt: TGTGCCAGCAGTGACAGCTTCATCTCTGGAAACACCATATATTTT
abundance: few
len: 15
j_gene: TRBJ1-3
v_gene: TRBV12-3/TRBV12-4
d_gene: .

CDR3aa: CASTSSGRSYNEQFF
CDR3nt: TGTGCCAGCACCTCTAGCGGACGGAGCTACAATGAGCAGTTCTTC
abundance: .
len: 15
j_gene: TRBJ2-1
v_gene: TRBV9
d_gene: TRBD2

CDR3aa: CASSSGLAGFSDTQYF
CDR3nt: TGTGCCAGCAGTTCCGGACTAGCGGGATTTTCAGATACGCAGTATTTT
abundance: .
len: 16
j_gene: TRBJ2-3
v_gene: TRBV5-5
d_gene: TRBD2

CDR3aa: CASRINQETQYF
CDR3nt: TGTGCCAGCAGAATCAACCAAGAGACCCAGTACTTC
abundance: few
len: 12
j_gene: TRBJ2-5
v_gene: TRBV6-1
d_gene: .

CDR3aa: CSARVTDTQYF
CDR3nt: TGCAGTGCTAGGGTCACAGATACGCAGTATTTT
abundance: .
len: 11
j_gene: TRBJ2-3
v_gene: TRBV20-1
d_gene: .

CDR3aa: CASSRLAGGLVQFF
CDR3nt: TGTGCCAGCAGCCGACTAGCGGGAGGTTTAGTGCAGTTCTTC
abundance: .
len: 14
j_gene: TRBJ2-1
v_gene: TRBV28
d_gene: TRBD2

CDR3aa: CASSFRTGGAVAETQYF
CDR3nt: TGTGCCAGCAGTTTCCGGACAGGGGGCGCGGTAGCAGAGACCCAGTACTTC
abundance: few
len: 17
j_gene: TRBJ2-5
v_gene: TRBV28
d_gene: TRBD1

CDR3aa: CSAIPGGTGGTEAFF
CDR3nt: TGCAGTGCCATTCCGGGTGGGACAGGGGGCACTGAAGCTTTCTTT
abundance: .
len: 15
j_gene: TRBJ1-1
v_gene: TRBV20-1
d_gene: TRBD1

CDR3aa: CAGTSVNSGANVLTF
CDR3nt: TGTGCCGGTACATCAGTTAACTCTGGGGCCAACGTCCTGACTTTC
abundance: .
len: 15
j_gene: TRBJ2-6
v_gene: TRBV6-1
d_gene: .

CDR3aa: CAISLGHNTEAFF
CDR3nt: TGTGCCATCAGTTTGGGACACAACACTGAAGCTTTCTTT
abundance: few
len: 13
j_gene: TRBJ1-1
v_gene: TRBV10-3
d_gene: .

CDR3aa: CASSEEGDRYNEQFF
CDR3nt: TGTGCCAGCTCAGAGGAGGGGGACAGATACAATGAGCAGTTCTTC
abundance: .
len: 15
j_gene: TRBJ2-1
v_gene: TRBV18
d_gene: .

CDR3aa: CASSAKRTYEQYF
CDR3nt: TGTGCCAGCAGTGCGAAAAGGACCTACGAGCAGTACTTC
abundance: .
len: 13
j_gene: TRBJ2-7
v_gene: TRBV2
d_gene: .

CDR3aa: CAIWGQGYGYTF
CDR3nt: TGTGCCATCTGGGGGCAGGGCTATGGCTACACCTTC
abundance: .
len: 12
j_gene: TRBJ1-2
v_gene: TRBV10-3
d_gene: .

CDR3aa: CASSLWYGTPSTDTQYF
CDR3nt: TGCGCCAGCAGCTTGTGGTATGGGACCCCTAGCACAGATACGCAGTATTTT
abundance: many
len: 17
j_gene: TRBJ2-3
v_gene: TRBV5-1
d_gene: .

CDR3aa: CASSPGTASGIQYF
CDR3nt: TGCGCCAGCAGCCCCGGGACAGCCTCGGGCATTCAGTACTTC
abundance: few
len: 14
j_gene: TRBJ2-4
v_gene: TRBV5-1
d_gene: TRBD1

CDR3aa: CASSQEAGGSSSYNEQFF
CDR3nt: TGTGCCAGCAGCCAAGAGGCGGGGGGCTCGAGCTCCTACAATGAGCAGTTCTTC
abundance: few
len: 18
j_gene: TRBJ2-1
v_gene: TRBV3-1
d_gene: TRBD2

CDR3aa: CASRLGAGGITRETQYF
CDR3nt: TGTGCCAGCAGATTGGGGGCGGGGGGAATTACACGAGAGACCCAGTACTTC
abundance: .
len: 17
j_gene: TRBJ2-5
v_gene: TRBV7-2
d_gene: TRBD2

CDR3aa: CASSQELRNEAFF
CDR3nt: TGCGCCAGCAGCCAAGAATTGAGAAATGAAGCTTTCTTT
abundance: .
len: 13
j_gene: TRBJ1-1
v_gene: TRBV4-3
d_gene: .

CDR3aa: CASSWGSGAGTDTQYF
CDR3nt: TGTGCCAGCAGCTGGGGTTCAGGAGCCGGCACAGATACGCAGTATTTT
abundance: .
len: 16
j_gene: TRBJ2-3
v_gene: TRBV7-9
d_gene: .

CDR3aa: CASSQEAPEQFF
CDR3nt: TGTGCCAGCAGCCAAGAAGCGCCTGAGCAGTTCTTC
abundance: .
len: 12
j_gene: TRBJ2-1
v_gene: TRBV4-2
d_gene: .

CDR3aa: CASSSQILKTKNIQYF
CDR3nt: TGTGCCAGCAGCTCGCAGATCTTAAAGACCAAAAACATTCAGTACTTC
abundance: .
len: 16
j_gene: TRBJ2-4
v_gene: TRBV7-2
d_gene: .

CDR3aa: CASRGGGTLGEKLFF
CDR3nt: TGCGCCAGCCGAGGAGGTGGAACCTTGGGGGAAAAACTGTTTTTT
abundance: .
len: 15
j_gene: TRBJ1-4
v_gene: TRBV5-1
d_gene: .

CDR3aa: CASTKRGTSGNTIYF
CDR3nt: TGTGCCAGCACCAAAAGGGGGACATCAGGAAACACCATATATTTT
abundance: .
len: 15
j_gene: TRBJ1-3
v_gene: TRBV14
d_gene: .

CDR3aa: CAISAGPYNEQFF
CDR3nt: TGTGCCATCAGTGCGGGACCATACAATGAGCAGTTCTTC
abundance: .
len: 13
j_gene: TRBJ2-1
v_gene: TRBV10-3
d_gene: .

CDR3aa: CASSQGDQSSYNEQFF
CDR3nt: TGCGCCAGCAGCCAAGGGGACCAGAGCTCCTACAATGAGCAGTTCTTC
abundance: many
len: 16
j_gene: TRBJ2-1
v_gene: TRBV4-3
d_gene: .

CDR3aa: CASSGGQGLYNEQFF
CDR3nt: TGTGCCAGCAGTGGGGGACAGGGCTTATACAATGAGCAGTTCTTC
abundance: few
len: 15
j_gene: TRBJ2-1
v_gene: TRBV2
d_gene: TRBD1

CDR3aa: CASSLAAGRPDTQYF
CDR3nt: TGCGCCAGCAGCTTGGCAGCAGGGCGGCCAGATACGCAGTATTTT
abundance: .
len: 15
j_gene: TRBJ2-3
v_gene: TRBV5-1
d_gene: .

CDR3aa: CSVKVALLAKNIQYF
CDR3nt: TGCAGTGTTAAGGTCGCCCTTCTAGCCAAAAACATTCAGTACTTC
abundance: .
len: 15
j_gene: TRBJ2-4
v_gene: TRBV20-1
d_gene: .

CDR3aa: CAWSVSRLHTEAFF
CDR3nt: TGTGCCTGGAGTGTATCGAGGCTTCACACTGAAGCTTTCTTT
abundance: .
len: 14
j_gene: TRBJ1-1
v_gene: TRBV30
d_gene: .

CDR3aa: CAIAGGGYEQYF
CDR3nt: TGTGCCATCGCAGGAGGGGGCTACGAGCAGTACTTC
abundance: .
len: 12
j_gene: TRBJ2-7
v_gene: TRBV10-3
d_gene: .

CDR3aa: CASRPSGQESSYNSPLHF
CDR3nt: TGCGCCAGCAGACCCTCCGGACAGGAGAGCTCCTATAATTCACCCCTCCACTTT
abundance: .
len: 18
j_gene: TRBJ1-6
v_gene: TRBV5-1
d_gene: TRBD1

CDR3aa: CSARETGSEAFF
CDR3nt: TGCAGTGCTAGAGAAACAGGGAGTGAAGCTTTCTTT
abundance: few
len: 12
j_gene: TRBJ1-1
v_gene: TRBV20-1
d_gene: .

CDR3aa: CASSLAGTQNTEAFF
CDR3nt: TGTGCCAGCAGCTTAGCGGGGACACAGAACACTGAAGCTTTCTTT
abundance: many
len: 15
j_gene: TRBJ1-1
v_gene: TRBV7-2
d_gene: .

CDR3aa: CAITEGRTDTQYF
CDR3nt: TGTGCCATCACCGAGGGGCGCACAGATACGCAGTATTTT
abundance: .
len: 13
j_gene: TRBJ2-3
v_gene: TRBV10-3
d_gene: .

CDR3aa: CASSLAEDTQYF
CDR3nt: TGTGCCAGCAGTTTAGCAGAGGATACGCAGTATTTT
abundance: .
len: 12
j_gene: TRBJ2-3
v_gene: TRBV6-6
d_gene: .